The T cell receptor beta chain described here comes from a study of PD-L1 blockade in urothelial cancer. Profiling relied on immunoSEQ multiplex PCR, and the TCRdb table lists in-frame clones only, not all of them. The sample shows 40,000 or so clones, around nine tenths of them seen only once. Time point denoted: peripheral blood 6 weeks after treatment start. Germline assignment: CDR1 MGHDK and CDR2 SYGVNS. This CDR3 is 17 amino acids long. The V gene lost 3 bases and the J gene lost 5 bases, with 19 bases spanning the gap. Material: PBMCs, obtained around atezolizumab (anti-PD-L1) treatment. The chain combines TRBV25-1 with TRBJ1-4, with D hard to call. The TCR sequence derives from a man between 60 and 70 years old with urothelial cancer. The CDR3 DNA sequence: TGTGCCAGCAGTGATTTCCCAACGACACTCGGCAATGAAAAACTGTTTTTT. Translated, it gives CASSDFPTTLGNEKLFF.